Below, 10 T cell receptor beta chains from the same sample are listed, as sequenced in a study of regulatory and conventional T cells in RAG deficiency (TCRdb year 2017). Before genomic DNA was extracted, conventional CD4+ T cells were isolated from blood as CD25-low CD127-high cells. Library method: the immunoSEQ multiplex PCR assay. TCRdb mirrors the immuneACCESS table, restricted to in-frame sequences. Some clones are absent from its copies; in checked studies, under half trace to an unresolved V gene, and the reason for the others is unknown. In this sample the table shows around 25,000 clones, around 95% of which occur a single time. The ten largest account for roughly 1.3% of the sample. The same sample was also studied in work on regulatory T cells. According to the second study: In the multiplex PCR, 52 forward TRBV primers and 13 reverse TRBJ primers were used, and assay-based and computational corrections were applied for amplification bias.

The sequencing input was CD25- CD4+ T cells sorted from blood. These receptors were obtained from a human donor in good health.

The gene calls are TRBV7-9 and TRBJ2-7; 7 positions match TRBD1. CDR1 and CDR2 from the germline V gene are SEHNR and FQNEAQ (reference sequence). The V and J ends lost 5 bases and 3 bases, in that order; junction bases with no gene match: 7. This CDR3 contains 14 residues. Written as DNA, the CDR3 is TGTGCCAGCAGCCGCCGGGACAGAGTCTACGAGCAGTACTTC. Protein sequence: CASSRRDRVYEQYF.

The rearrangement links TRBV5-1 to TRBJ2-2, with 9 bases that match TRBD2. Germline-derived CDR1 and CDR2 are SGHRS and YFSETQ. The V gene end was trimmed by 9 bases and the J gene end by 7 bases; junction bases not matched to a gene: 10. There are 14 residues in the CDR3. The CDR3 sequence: CATRGGAEGGELFF. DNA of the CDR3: TGCGCCACCCGCGGGGGGGCCGAGGGCGGGGAGCTGTTTTTT.

The CDR3 reads CASSVATGSYEQYF. CDR3 DNA: TGTGCCAGCAGCGTGGCTACGGGGTCCTACGAGCAGTACTTC. The chain has TRBV5-4 and TRBJ2-7, with TRBD2 as a possible D gene (5 bases). Trimming removed 4 bases from V and 1 base from J, with 12 bases in between. The CDR3 is made up of 14 amino acids. CDR1 SGHNT and CDR2 YYREEE come from the germline V gene (reference sequence).

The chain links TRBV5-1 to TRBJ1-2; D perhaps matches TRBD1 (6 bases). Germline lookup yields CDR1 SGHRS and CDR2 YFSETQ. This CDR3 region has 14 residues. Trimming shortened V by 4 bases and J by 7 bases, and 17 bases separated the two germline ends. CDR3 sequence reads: CASSLAIQGGGYTF. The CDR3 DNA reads TGCGCCAGCAGCCTGGCTATACAGGGCGGTGGCTACACCTTC.

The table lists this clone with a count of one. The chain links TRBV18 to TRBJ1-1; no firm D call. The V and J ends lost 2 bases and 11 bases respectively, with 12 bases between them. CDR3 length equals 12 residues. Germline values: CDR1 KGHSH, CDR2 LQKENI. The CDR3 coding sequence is TGTGCCAGCTCACCAGATAACGCTAAGGCTTTCTTT. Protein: CASSPDNAKAFF.

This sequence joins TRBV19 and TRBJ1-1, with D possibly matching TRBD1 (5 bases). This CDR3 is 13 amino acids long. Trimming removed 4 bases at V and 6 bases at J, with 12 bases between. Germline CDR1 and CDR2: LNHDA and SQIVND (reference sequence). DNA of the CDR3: TGTGCCAGTAGTAGCCAGGGAGGGGCTGAAGCTTTCTTT. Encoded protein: CASSSQGGAEAFF.

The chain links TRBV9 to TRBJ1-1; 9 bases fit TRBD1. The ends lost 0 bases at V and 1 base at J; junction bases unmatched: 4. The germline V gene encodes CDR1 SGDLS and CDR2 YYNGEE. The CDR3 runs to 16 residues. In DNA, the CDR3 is TGTGCCAGCAGCGTAGAGACAGGGGGTGGGAACACTGAAGCTTTCTTT. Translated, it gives CASSVETGGGNTEAFF.

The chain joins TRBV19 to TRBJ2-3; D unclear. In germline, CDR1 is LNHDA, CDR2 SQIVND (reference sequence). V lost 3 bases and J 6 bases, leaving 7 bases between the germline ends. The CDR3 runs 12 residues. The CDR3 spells CASSMNEDTQYF. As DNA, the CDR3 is TGTGCCAGTAGTATGAATGAGGATACGCAGTATTTT.

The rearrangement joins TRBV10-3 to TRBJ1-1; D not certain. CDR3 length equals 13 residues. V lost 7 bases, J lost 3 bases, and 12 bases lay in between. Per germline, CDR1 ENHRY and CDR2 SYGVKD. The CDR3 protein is CAITAAPDTEAFF. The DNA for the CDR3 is TGTGCCATCACGGCGGCGCCAGACACTGAAGCTTTCTTT.

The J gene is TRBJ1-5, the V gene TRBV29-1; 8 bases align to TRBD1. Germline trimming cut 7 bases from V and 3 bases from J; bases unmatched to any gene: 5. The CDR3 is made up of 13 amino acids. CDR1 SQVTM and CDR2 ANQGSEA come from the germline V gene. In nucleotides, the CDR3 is TGCAGCGCCACAGGGGGGTACAATCAGCCCCAGCATTTT. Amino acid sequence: CSATGGYNQPQHF.